The sequence of this T cell receptor (beta chain) was determined in a study of beta chain features in type 1 diabetes. Study in general: Patient and healthy donor groups were alike in age, gender and cell yields. Fewer than 140,000,000 sorted cells were examined across all samples.

The whole isolated RNA underwent reverse transcription, so sequencing captured expressed TCRB transcripts. Clones were read by immunoSEQ multiplex PCR, and TCRdb kept only the in-frame ones, dropping some. This table holds a few hundred thousand clones, about 10% found once. It was one heparinised blood draw, averaging about 116 mL, that each donor gave. Germline V gives CDR1 SGHTA, CDR2 FQGTGA. Trimming cost V 2 bases and J 5 bases, with 25 bases left between them. The CDR3 sequence is 18 residues long. Notes on the study in general: There was a moderate but significant shortening of TCRB CDR3s in all four CD4+ subsets of Type 1 diabetes patients. Whatever favoring of shorter templates PCR might show would apply equally to patients and controls.

For this clone: What it recognizes is unknown.

The TCR comes from a young man with type 1 diabetes. The sequenced material came from central memory CD4+ T cells from blood. The chain employs TRBV7-3 and TRBJ2-7; weak D call: TRBD2 (5 bases). The CDR3 coding sequence is TGTGCCAGCAGCTTAGGTCACTTGGTAGCGACGTCTTGGAACGAGCAGTACTTC. Translation gives CASSLGHLVATSWNEQYF.